A selection of T cell receptor beta chains follows, all from one sample in a study of glioma-infiltrating T cells. TCRdb reanalysed the multiplex PCR reads using MiXCR and keeps one entry per CDR3 protein. The sample includes more than 95,000 distinct CDR3 sequences, less than 30% seen only once; the top ten take approximately 43%. What was sequenced was glioma tissue, nonneoplastic brain tissue, or PBMCs (not recorded which). These TCRs come from a human donor with low-grade glioma or glioblastoma, undergoing nonglioma brain surgery, or in good health (not recorded which). Both conserved end residues are part of each CDR3. Each record gives: J gene, clone size, V gene, D gene, CDR3 protein, CDR3 DNA. The D gene is left open where the match is weak. Where a row states a size, it is once, few, many or the class of an expanded clone; other rows omit it.

TRBJ1-3,.,TRBV29-1,TRBD1,CSEQGAGGNTIYF,TGCAGCGAACAGGGGGCAGGGGGAAACACCATATATTTT
TRBJ1-5,.,TRBV28,TRBD1,CASSVPGQGASTRQPQHF,TGTGCCAGCAGTGTACCGGGACAGGGGGCGTCGACGCGTCAGCCCCAGCATTTT
TRBJ1-3,many,TRBV4-3,TRBD1,CASSQEGQALRNTIYF,TGCGCCAGCAGCCAAGAGGGACAGGCCCTACGAAACACCATATATTTT
TRBJ2-7,.,TRBV5-6,.,CASSPDPPGEQYF,TGTGCCAGCAGCCCCGACCCCCCCGGCGAGCAGTACTTC
TRBJ2-3,many,TRBV19,TRBD1,CASSTPGQGTDTQYF,TGTGCCAGTAGTACACCGGGACAGGGGACAGATACGCAGTATTTT
TRBJ1-2,many,TRBV20-1,TRBD1,CAHQGTAYPYGYTF,TGCGCCCATCAAGGGACAGCCTACCCATATGGCTACACCTTC
TRBJ1-1,.,TRBV9,TRBD1,CASSAWQGADAEAFF,TGTGCCAGCAGCGCATGGCAGGGGGCAGACGCTGAAGCTTTCTTT
TRBJ1-2,.,TRBV2,.,CASTLRVMLGYTF,TGTGCCAGCACCCTAAGGGTGATGTTGGGCTACACCTTC
TRBJ1-1,many,TRBV6-1,TRBD1,CASRTRQGGDGEAFF,TGTGCCAGCAGAACTCGTCAGGGGGGTGACGGTGAAGCTTTCTTT
TRBJ1-2,many,TRBV2,.,CASSIQENYGYTF,TGTGCCAGCAGCATTCAGGAAAACTATGGCTACACCTTC
TRBJ2-3,many,TRBV15,TRBD2,CATRTSGTDTQYF,TGTGCCACCCGGACTAGCGGCACAGATACGCAGTATTTT
TRBJ2-3,many,TRBV30,TRBD2,CAWSVLGGSTDTQYF,TGTGCCTGGAGTGTACTGGGGGGGAGCACAGATACGCAGTATTTT
TRBJ2-3,many,TRBV14,TRBD2,CASSLQRGRTDTQYF,TGTGCCAGCAGCTTACAGCGGGGGCGTACAGATACGCAGTATTTT
TRBJ2-5,many,TRBV6-1,.,CASSYVLGHQETQYF,TGTGCCAGCAGTTATGTGTTGGGGCATCAAGAGACCCAGTACTTC
TRBJ1-2,.,TRBV27,TRBD1,CASSGHFDRVGGYAF,TGTGCCAGCAGTGGGCACTTCGACAGGGTGGGTGGCTACGCATTC
TRBJ2-3,.,TRBV6-2/TRBV6-3,.,CASSASGADTRYF,TGTGCCAGCAGTGCCTCCGGGGCCGATACGCGGTATTTT
TRBJ2-7,few,TRBV7-6,.,CASSLGDSPTYEQYF,TGTGCCAGCAGCTTAGGCGACAGTCCTACCTACGAGCAGTACTTC
TRBJ1-5,.,TRBV4-1,TRBD1,CASSPRGTVDYQPQHF,TGCGCCAGCAGCCCTCGAGGGACAGTGGATTATCAGCCCCAGCATTTT
TRBJ1-1,many,TRBV19,.,CATSVSWEAFF,TGTGCCACTTCCGTAAGCTGGGAAGCTTTCTTT
TRBJ2-5,many,TRBV20-1,TRBD2,CSARRLADQETQYF,TGCAGTGCTCGCCGACTAGCAGACCAAGAGACCCAGTACTTC
TRBJ2-3,many,TRBV28,TRBD2,CASRMYSGGSDTQYF,TGTGCCAGCAGAATGTACAGCGGGGGGTCAGATACGCAGTATTTT
TRBJ2-6,few,TRBV15,.,CATSRDKSGANVLTF,TGTGCCACCAGCAGGGACAAGTCTGGGGCCAACGTCCTGACTTTC
TRBJ2-3,few,TRBV3-1,.,CASSLSSDKTQYF,TGTGCCAGCAGCCTCTCTAGCGATAAGACGCAGTATTTT
TRBJ2-5,.,TRBV7-2,.,CASSMDTAVETQHF,TGTGCCAGCAGCATGGACACGGCAGTAGAGACCCAGCACTTC
TRBJ2-1,.,TRBV2,.,CASSVGGRYEQFF,TGTGCCAGCAGTGTTGGGGGCAGATATGAGCAGTTCTTC
TRBJ1-2,few,TRBV5-4,TRBD1,CASSSNMGQGGNYGYTF,TGTGCCAGCAGTTCAAACATGGGACAGGGAGGGAACTATGGCTACACCTTC
TRBJ2-1,many,TRBV6-1,TRBD2,CASSVGTSSYNEQFF,TGTGCCAGCAGTGTGGGGACTAGCTCCTACAATGAGCAGTTCTTC